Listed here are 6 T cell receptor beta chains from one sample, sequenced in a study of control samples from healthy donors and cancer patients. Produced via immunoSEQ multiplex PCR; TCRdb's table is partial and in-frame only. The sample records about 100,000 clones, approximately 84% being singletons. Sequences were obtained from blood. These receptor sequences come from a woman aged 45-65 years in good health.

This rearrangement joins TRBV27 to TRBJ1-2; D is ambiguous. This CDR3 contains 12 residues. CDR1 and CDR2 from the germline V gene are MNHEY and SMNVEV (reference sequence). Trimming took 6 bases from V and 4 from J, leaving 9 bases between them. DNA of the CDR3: TGTGCCAGCAGCTCCTCGGGCTATGGCTACACCTTC. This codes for CASSSSGYGYTF.

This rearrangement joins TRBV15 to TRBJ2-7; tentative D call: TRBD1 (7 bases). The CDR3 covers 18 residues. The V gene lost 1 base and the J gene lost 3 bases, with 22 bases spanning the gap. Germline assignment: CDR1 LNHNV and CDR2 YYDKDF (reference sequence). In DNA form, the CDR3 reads TGTGCCACCAGCAGAGCCCGCTTGGGACGGGGGACAGTCTACGAGCAGTACTTC. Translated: CATSRARLGRGTVYEQYF.

CDR3 sequence (DNA): TGTGCCAGTTGCCAAGTTATGAGGGAGACCACAGATACGCAGTATTTT. Its protein product is CASCQVMRETTDTQYF. The chain recombines TRBV28 with TRBJ2-3; D is perhaps TRBD2 (5 bases). Germline V lookup: CDR1 MDHEN, CDR2 SYDVKM. The CDR3 covers 16 residues. Trimming shortened V by 9 bases and J by 2 bases, and 21 bases separated the two germline ends. Combining the CDR3 with reference TRBV28 and TRBJ2-3 gives the whole variable domain DVKVTQSSRYLVKRTGEKVFLECVQDMDHENMFWYRQDPGLGLRLIYFSYDVKMKEKGDIPEGYSVSREKKERFSLILESASTNQTSMYLCASCQVMRETTDTQYFGPGTRLTVL.

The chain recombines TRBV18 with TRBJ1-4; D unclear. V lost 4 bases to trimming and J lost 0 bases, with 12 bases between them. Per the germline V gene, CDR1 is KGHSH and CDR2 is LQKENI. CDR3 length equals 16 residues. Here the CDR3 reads CASSQTTATTNEKLFF. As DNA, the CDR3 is TGTGCCAGCTCACAAACTACAGCGACAACTAATGAAAAACTGTTTTTT.

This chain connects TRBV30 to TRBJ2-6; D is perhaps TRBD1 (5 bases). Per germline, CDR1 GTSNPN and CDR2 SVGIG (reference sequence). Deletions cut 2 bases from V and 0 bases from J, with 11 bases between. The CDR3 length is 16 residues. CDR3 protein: CAWSPTGFSGANVLTF. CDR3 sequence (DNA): TGTGCCTGGAGTCCAACAGGATTCTCTGGGGCCAACGTCCTGACTTTC. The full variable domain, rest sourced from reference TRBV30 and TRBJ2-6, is SQTIHQWPATLVQPVGSPLSLECTVEGTSNPNLYWYRQAAGRGLQLLFYSVGIGQISSEVPQNLSASRPQDRQFILSSKKLLLSDSGFYLCAWSPTGFSGANVLTFGAGSRLTVL.

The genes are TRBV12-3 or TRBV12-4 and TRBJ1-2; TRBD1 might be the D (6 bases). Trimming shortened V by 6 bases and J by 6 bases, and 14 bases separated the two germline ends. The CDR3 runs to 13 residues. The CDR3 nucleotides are TGTGCCAGCAGGTATCCGGGACAACATGGCTACACCTTC. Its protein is CASRYPGQHGYTF.